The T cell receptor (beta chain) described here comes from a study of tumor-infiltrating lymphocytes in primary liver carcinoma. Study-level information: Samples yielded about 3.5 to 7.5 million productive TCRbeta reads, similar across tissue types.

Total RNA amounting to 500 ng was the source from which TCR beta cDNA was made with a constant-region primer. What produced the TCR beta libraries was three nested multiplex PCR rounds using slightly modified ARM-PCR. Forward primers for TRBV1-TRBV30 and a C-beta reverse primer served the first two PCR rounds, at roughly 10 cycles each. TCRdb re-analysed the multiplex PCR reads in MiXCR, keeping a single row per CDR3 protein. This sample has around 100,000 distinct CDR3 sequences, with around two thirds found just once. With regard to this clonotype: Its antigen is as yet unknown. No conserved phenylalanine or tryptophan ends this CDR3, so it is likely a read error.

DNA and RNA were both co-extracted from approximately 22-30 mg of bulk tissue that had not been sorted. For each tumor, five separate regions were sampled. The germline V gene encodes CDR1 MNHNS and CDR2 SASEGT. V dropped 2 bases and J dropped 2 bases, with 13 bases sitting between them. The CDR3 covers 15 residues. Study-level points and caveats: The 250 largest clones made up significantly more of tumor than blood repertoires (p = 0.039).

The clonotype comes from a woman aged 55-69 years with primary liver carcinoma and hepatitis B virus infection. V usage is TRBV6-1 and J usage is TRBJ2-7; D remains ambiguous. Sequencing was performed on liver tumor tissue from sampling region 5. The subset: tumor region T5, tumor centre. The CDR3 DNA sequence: TGTGCCAGCAGTGAATCGACGGGCCACCCCTACGAGCAGTACTTA. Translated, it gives CASSESTGHPYEQYL.